One T cell receptor beta chain is described in this entry. Its antigen remains unidentified. TCRdb re-analysed the 5' RACE reads in MiXCR, keeping a single row per CDR3 protein. The sample includes 250,000 or so distinct CDR3 sequences, roughly 13% of them seen just once. The entry originates in a study of identical twins. Findings and limits, study-wide: Insertion counts were lower in abundant cord blood beta clonotypes, a trend that memory repertoires did not show. It was out-of-frame TCR alpha sharing in monozygotic twins that models underestimated. Findings came from cross-sectional statistics, without long-term follow-up of donors. Among out-of-frame alpha sequences shared by twins, low generation probability occurred in excess.

Germline-derived CDR1 and CDR2 are LGHNA and YNFKEQ. The CDR3 consists of 18 residues. V trimming: 2 bases; J trimming: 1 base; junction bases outside the gene matches: 6. The sample was also reused in another study, on yellow fever vaccine responses in identical twins.

Sequencing used memory (CD45RO+) T cells sorted from blood. This chain links TRBV4-2 with TRBJ2-2, with 11 bases matching TRBD2. The sequence derives from a young woman in good health. CDR3 protein: CASSQLAGGALNTGELFF. The CDR3 region has the DNA TGTGCCAGCAGCCAACTAGCGGGAGGAGCACTGAACACCGGGGAGCTGTTTTTT.